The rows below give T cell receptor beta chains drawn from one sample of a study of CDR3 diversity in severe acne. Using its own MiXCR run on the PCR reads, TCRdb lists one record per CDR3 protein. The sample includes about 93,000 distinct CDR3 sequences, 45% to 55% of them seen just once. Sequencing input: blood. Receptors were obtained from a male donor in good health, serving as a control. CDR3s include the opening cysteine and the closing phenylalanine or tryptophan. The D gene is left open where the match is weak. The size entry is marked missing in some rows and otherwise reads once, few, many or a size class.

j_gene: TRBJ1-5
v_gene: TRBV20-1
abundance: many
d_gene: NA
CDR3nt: TGCAGTGCTAGTCCCGGGCAGCTTATGCCCCAGCATTTT
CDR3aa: CSASPGQLMPQHF

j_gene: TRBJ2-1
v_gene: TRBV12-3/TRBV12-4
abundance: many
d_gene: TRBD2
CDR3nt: TGTGCCAGCAGTTTAACCGGACCGGGGGGGCAACACAATGAGCAGTTCTTC
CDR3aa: CASSLTGPGGQHNEQFF

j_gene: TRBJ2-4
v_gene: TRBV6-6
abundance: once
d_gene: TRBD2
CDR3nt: TGTGCCAGCGGGGGGGGGTACTTC
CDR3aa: CASGGGYF

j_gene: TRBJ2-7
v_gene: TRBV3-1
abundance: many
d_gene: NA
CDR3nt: TGTGCCAGCAGCCCCCTTAGGACGACGAGGGAGCAGTACTTC
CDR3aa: CASSPLRTTREQYF

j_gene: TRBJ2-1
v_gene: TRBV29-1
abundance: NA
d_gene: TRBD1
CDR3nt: TGCAGCGTCCCCGGGACAGGGTACAGTGAGCAGTTCTTC
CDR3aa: CSVPGTGYSEQFF

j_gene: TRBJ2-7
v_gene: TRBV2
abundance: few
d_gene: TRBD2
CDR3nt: TGTGCCAGCAGCCCGCGGGCGGGAGCCACGTCCTACGAGCAGTACTTC
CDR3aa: CASSPRAGATSYEQYF

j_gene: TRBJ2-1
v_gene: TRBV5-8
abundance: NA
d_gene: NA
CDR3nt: TGTGCCAGCAGCCGCGGGACAGTGTACTACAATGAGCAGTTCTTC
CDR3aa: CASSRGTVYYNEQFF

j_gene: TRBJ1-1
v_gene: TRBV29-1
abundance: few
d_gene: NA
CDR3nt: TGCAGCCTTGAAAGGGACGTCCTTGAAGCTTTCTTT
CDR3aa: CSLERDVLEAFF

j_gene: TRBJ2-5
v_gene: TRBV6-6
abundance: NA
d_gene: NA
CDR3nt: TGTGCCAGCAATGACTGGCAAGAGACCCAGTACTTC
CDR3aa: CASNDWQETQYF

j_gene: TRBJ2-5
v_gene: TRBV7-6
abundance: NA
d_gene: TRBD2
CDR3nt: TGTGCCAGCAGCTTCGGACTAGCGGGAGAGGAGGAGGAGACCCAGTACTTC
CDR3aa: CASSFGLAGEEEETQYF

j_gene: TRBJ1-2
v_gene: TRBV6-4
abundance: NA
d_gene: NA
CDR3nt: TGTGCCAGCAGTGGACAGCGATCATATGGCTACACCTTC
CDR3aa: CASSGQRSYGYTF

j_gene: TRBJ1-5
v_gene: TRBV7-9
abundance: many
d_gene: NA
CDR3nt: TGTGCCAGCAGCTTGGGGGGGGGAAGGCCCCAGCATTTT
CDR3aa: CASSLGGGRPQHF

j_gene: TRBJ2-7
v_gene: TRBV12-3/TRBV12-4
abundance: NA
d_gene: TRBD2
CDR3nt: TGTGCCAGCAGTTCCGGACTAGCGGAGAGCGAGCAGTACTTC
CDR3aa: CASSSGLAESEQYF

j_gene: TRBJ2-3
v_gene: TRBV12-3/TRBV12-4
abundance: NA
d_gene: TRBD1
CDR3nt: TGTGCCAGCAGTGGGGACAGGGGGGATACGCAGTATTTT
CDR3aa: CASSGDRGDTQYF

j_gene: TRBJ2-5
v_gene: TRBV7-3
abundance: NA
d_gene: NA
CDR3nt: TGTGCCAGCAGTTCAATTTCTGGGTTCCAAGAGACCCAGTACTTC
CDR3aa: CASSSISGFQETQYF

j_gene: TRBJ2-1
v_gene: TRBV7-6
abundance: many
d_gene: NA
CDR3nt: TGTGCCAGCAGCTTAGCGCGAGACGGTATCTACAATGAGCAGTTCTTC
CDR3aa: CASSLARDGIYNEQFF

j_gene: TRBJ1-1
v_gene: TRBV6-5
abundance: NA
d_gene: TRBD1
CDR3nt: TGTGCCAGCAGTTACTATAGGGACAGGGGTGGTACTGAAGCTTTCTTT
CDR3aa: CASSYYRDRGGTEAFF

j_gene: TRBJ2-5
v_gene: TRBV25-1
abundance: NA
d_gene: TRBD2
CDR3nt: TGTGCCAGCAGTAGACCTGGCGGGAGTGAGTACCAAGAGACCCAGTACTTC
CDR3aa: CASSRPGGSEYQETQYF

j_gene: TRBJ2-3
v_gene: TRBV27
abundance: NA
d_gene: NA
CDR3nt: TGTGCCAGCAGTTTAGGGTTTGATACGCAGTATTTT
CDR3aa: CASSLGFDTQYF

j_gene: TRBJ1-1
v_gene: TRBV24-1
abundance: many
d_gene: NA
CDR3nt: TGTGCCACCAGTCACAGTCTGAACACTGAAGCTTTCTTT
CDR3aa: CATSHSLNTEAFF

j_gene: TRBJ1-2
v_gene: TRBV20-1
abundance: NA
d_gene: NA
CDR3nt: TGCAGTGCCGGACGGCCTAACTATGGCTACACCTTC
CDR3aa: CSAGRPNYGYTF

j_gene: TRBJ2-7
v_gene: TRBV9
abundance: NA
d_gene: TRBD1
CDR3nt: TGTGCCAGCAGCGCCGGGACAGGGCGCTACGAGCAGTACTTC
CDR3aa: CASSAGTGRYEQYF

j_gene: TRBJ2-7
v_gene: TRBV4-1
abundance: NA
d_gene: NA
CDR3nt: TGCGCCAGCAGCCAACCCGATGGGAGCTCCTACGAGCAGTACTTC
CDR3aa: CASSQPDGSSYEQYF

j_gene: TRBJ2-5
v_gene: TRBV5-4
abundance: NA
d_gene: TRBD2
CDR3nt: TGTGCCAGCAGCCGCGGATTAGCGGGGGACGGAGAGACCCAGTACTTC
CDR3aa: CASSRGLAGDGETQYF

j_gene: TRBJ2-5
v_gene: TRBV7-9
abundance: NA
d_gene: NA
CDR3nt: TGTGCCAGCAGCCAATCTTACCAAGAGACCCAGTACTTC
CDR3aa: CASSQSYQETQYF

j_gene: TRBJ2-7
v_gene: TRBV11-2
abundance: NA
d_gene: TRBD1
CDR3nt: TGTGCCAGCAGCCCCTTGACAGGGGTCTACGAGCAGTACTTC
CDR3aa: CASSPLTGVYEQYF

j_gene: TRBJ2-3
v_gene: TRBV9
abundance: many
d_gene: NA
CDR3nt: TGTGCCAGCAGCGTAGTGGCAGGAAACACCCGCACAGATACGCAGTATTTT
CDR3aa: CASSVVAGNTRTDTQYF

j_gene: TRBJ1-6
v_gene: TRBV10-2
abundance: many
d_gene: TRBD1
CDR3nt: TGCGCCAGCAGCCCCGGGACAGCGCTGGGTTCACCCCTCCACTTT
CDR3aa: CASSPGTALGSPLHF

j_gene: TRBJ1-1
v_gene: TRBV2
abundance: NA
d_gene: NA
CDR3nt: TGTGCCAGCTCACAAGGACGAGGGATGAACACTGAAGCTTTCTTT
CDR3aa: CASSQGRGMNTEAFF

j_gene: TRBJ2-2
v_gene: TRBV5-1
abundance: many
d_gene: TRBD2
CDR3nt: TGCGCCAGCATAGGGGGAAGCGGGAGCGCCGGGGAGCTGTTTTTT
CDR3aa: CASIGGSGSAGELFF

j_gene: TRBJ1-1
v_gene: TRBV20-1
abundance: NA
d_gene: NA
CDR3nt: TGCAGTCCAGCATTCGACCAGGGTATGAACACTGAAGCTTTCTTT
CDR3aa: CSPAFDQGMNTEAFF

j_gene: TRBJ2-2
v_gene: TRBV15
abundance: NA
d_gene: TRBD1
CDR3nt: TGTGCCACCAGTACCCGGGACAGGATGTCCGGGGAGCTGTTTTTT
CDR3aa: CATSTRDRMSGELFF

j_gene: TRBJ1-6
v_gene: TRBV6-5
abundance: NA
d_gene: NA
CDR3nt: TGTGCCAGCAGGGTTGATAATTCACCCCTCCACTTT
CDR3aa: CASRVDNSPLHF

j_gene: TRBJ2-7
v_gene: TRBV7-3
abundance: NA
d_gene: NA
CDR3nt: TGTGCCAGCAGCCCCCATGGGCAGGAGTCCGAGCAGTACTTC
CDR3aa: CASSPHGQESEQYF

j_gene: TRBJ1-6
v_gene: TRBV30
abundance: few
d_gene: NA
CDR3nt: TGTGCCTGGAGTGCCGCCTCGAACCCCGCCGGGAATTCACCCCTCCACTTT
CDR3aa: CAWSAASNPAGNSPLHF

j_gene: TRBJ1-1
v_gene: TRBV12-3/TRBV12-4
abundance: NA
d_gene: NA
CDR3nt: TGTGCCAGCAGTTGGCGGACGATGGTAGCTTTCTTT
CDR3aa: CASSWRTMVAFF

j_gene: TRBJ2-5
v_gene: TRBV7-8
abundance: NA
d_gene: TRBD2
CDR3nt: TGTGCCAGCAGCGCGGGGACTAGCGGGAGAGGTTCGTGGGAGACCCAGTACTTC
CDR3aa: CASSAGTSGRGSWETQYF

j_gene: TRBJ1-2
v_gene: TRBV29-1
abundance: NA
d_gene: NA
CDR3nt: TGCAGCGTTGACTCCTCGGGAGACTACACCTTC
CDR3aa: CSVDSSGDYTF

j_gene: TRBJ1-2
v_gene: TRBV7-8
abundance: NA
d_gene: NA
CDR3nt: TGTGCCAGCAGCTTAGCTGCGACAGGCACTGGAAACACCTTC
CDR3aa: CASSLAATGTGNTF

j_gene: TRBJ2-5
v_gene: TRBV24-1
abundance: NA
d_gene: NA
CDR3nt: TGTGCCACCAGTTTTCAGGGACAAGAGACCCAGTACTTC
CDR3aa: CATSFQGQETQYF